The 6 T cell receptor beta chains in this list originate from one sample, sequenced in a study of cytomegalovirus exposure and HLA in healthy donors. The PCR made use of 60 Vbeta and 13 Jbeta primers. Produced via immunoSEQ multiplex PCR; TCRdb's table is partial and in-frame only. The table lists 150,000 or so clones, 65% to 80% of them singletons, with about 13% in the top ten. Specimen: PBMCs. All receptors come from a middle-aged man in good health and CMV-seropositive.

The sample holds one count of this clone. The chain joins TRBV4-3 to TRBJ2-3, with D perhaps matching TRBD1 (6 bases). This CDR3 is 16 amino acids long. V gave up 4 bases and J gave up 2 bases, with 16 bases separating them. CDR1 is LGHNA, CDR2 YSLEER, per germline. The CDR3 nucleotides are TGCGCCAGCAGCCGGCACAGGGTGGGGGCCACAGATACGCAGTATTTT. Protein: CASSRHRVGATDTQYF.

The CDR3 protein is CASSPGTGGLSYEQYF. The CDR3 DNA reads as TGTGCCAGCAGCCCAGGGACAGGGGGCCTGTCCTACGAGCAGTACTTC. The V call is TRBV5-4, the J call TRBJ2-7; 12 bases line up with TRBD1. V was clipped by 4 bases and J by 1 base; unmatched bases: 6. This CDR3 contains 16 residues. Germline values: CDR1 SGHNT, CDR2 YYREEE (reference sequence). The full variable domain, completed using reference TRBV5-4 and TRBJ2-7, is ETGVTQSPTHLIKTRGQQVTLRCSSQSGHNTVSWYQQALGQGPQFIFQYYREEENGRGNFPPRFSGLQFPNYSSELNVNALELDDSALYLCASSPGTGGLSYEQYFGPGTRLTVT.

The rearrangement joins TRBV29-1 to TRBJ2-3; perhaps TRBD1 as D (6 bases). The V end was cut by 4 bases, the J end by 2 bases, with 13 bases between. Germline values: CDR1 SQVTM, CDR2 ANQGSEA. The CDR3 contains 14 residues. CDR3 loop: CSVGTGTYTDTQYF. The CDR3 DNA follows: TGCAGCGTTGGGACCGGGACATACACAGATACGCAGTATTTT.

This clone came up a few times. V gene TRBV7-2 combines with J gene TRBJ1-1; maybe TRBD1 (5 bases). Looked up from germline, CDR1 is SGHTA and CDR2 is FQGNSA. The length of the CDR3 is 13 residues. Trimming removed 5 bases from V and 1 base from J, with 8 bases in between. The DNA of the CDR3 is TGTGCCAGCAGCCCTACAGGGAACACTGAAGCTTTCTTT. Protein: CASSPTGNTEAFF.

V is TRBV10-3 and J is TRBJ2-1, with TRBD1 as a possible D gene (6 bases). CDR3 size: 15 residues. V lost 1 base and J 4 bases, leaving 11 bases between the germline ends. Germline V lookup: CDR1 ENHRY, CDR2 SYGVKD. The CDR3 spells CAISEWTEEYNEQFF. CDR3 DNA sequence: TGTGCCATCAGTGAGTGGACAGAGGAATACAATGAGCAGTTCTTC.

The rearrangement joins TRBV5-4 to TRBJ2-1; D may be TRBD2 (5 bases). Between the trimmed V and J ends, which lost 10 bases and 9 bases, there was a span of 14 bases. CDR1 and CDR2 (germline): SGHNT, YYREEE (reference sequence). This CDR3 is built from 11 residues. The CDR3: CAAGLAGEQFF. The CDR3 DNA follows: TGTGCCGCCGGGCTAGCAGGTGAGCAGTTCTTC. The full variable domain, rest sourced from reference TRBV5-4 and TRBJ2-1, is ETGVTQSPTHLIKTRGQQVTLRCSSQSGHNTVSWYQQALGQGPQFIFQYYREEENGRGNFPPRFSGLQFPNYSSELNVNALELDDSALYLCAAGLAGEQFFGPGTRLTVL.